The subject of this entry is one TCR beta chain. Its cognate antigen is unknown. TCRdb analysed the 5' RACE reads with MiXCR anew, one entry per CDR3 protein. This sample has about 390,000 distinct CDR3 sequences, with approximately 15% found just once. Germline V lookup: CDR1 LGHNA, CDR2 YSLEER. V was cut by 1 base and J by 0 bases, with 21 bases left in between. The CDR3 spans 19 residues. This sample is part of a study of T-cell memory formation after mild COVID-19. Study-wide results and limits: CD4+ clones that contracted lay mainly in CM and EM; CD8+ ones lay in EMRA.

The receptor comes from a man aged 18 to 29 who had mild COVID-19 (a few samples of this study predate the infection). Cell type and time point are not known. The chain joins TRBV4-3 to TRBJ1-1; D remains unclear. The specimen sequenced was PBMCs or a T cell subset sorted from them (not recorded which). The DNA for the CDR3 is TGCGCCAGCAGCCAAGTCCGGGGTGAAGCTTTCGATTTGAACACTGAAGCTTTCTTT. As protein: CASSQVRGEAFDLNTEAFF.